The 26 T cell receptor beta chains in this list originate from one sample, sequenced in a study of response to subunit inactivated influenza vaccine. A single record per CDR3 protein comes from TCRdb applying MiXCR to the RT-PCR reads. Of about 500,000 distinct CDR3 sequences in the sample, 16% were seen once. Specimen: CD4+ T cells sorted from PBMCs, collected roughly 24 months after vaccination. Receptor source: a man aged 50 to 69 who received an inactivated influenza vaccine.

The rearrangement uses TRBV5-6 and TRBJ2-2, with D unresolved. The CDR3 covers 15 residues. The germline CDR1 and CDR2 sequences are SGHDT and YYEEEE. The V end lost 6 bases, the J end lost 1 base, and 13 bases lay between the germline ends. CDR3 in amino acids: CASTRWVRNTGELFF. In DNA form, the CDR3 reads TGTGCCAGCACACGGTGGGTGAGGAACACCGGGGAGCTGTTTTTT.

This clonotype was counted between two and nine times. The V and J genes are TRBV3-1 and TRBJ2-1, with D uncertain. The CDR3 loop spans 14 amino acids. Trimming cost V 0 bases and J 1 base, with 4 bases left between them. From germline, CDR1 is LGHDT and CDR2 YNNKEL (reference sequence). CDR3 region: CASSQDPSYNEQFF. CDR3 bases: TGTGCCAGCAGCCAAGACCCGTCCTACAATGAGCAGTTCTTC.

The V and J genes are TRBV5-1 and TRBJ2-5; D tentatively fits TRBD1 or TRBD2 (5 bases each). Trimming stripped 2 bases from V and 5 bases from J, with 10 bases between. The CDR3 runs to 13 residues. From germline, CDR1 is SGHRS and CDR2 YFSETQ. The CDR3 spells CASSFRDDETQYF. Written as DNA, the CDR3 is TGCGCCAGCAGCTTCCGGGACGACGAGACCCAGTACTTC.

With regard to this clonotype: An end of the junction differs from the germline gene, which may be a read error. The chain has TRBV7-2 and TRBJ1-4; D perhaps matches TRBD1 (5 bases). Per germline, CDR1 SGHTA and CDR2 FQGNSA. The length of the CDR3 is 13 residues. The CDR3 nucleotides read TGTGCCAGCAGCCCCAGGGTTAATGACAAACTGTTTTTT. Encoded protein: CASSPRVNDKLFF.

CDR3 in DNA: TGTGCCAGCAGGACTAGCGCCTCCTACGAGCAGTACTTC. It is translated as CASRTSASYEQYF. This chain connects TRBV11-2 to TRBJ2-7, with 8 nucleotides matching TRBD2. Looked up from germline, CDR1 is SGHAT and CDR2 is FQNNGV. With 6 bases clipped from V and 0 bases from J, the junction kept 1 base outside the gene matches. The CDR3 extends over 13 amino acids.

There are a few counts of this clonotype. The gene calls are TRBV28 and TRBJ2-3, with 7 positions matching TRBD2. Trimming took 5 bases from V and 7 from J; bases not matched to a gene: 12. CDR3 length: 15 residues. Germline CDR1 MDHEN, CDR2 SYDVKM. CDR3 DNA sequence: TGTGCCAGCAGTCCCTCTAGCGGAGAGGGACATACGCAGTATTTT. This codes for CASSPSSGEGHTQYF.

This clonotype was observed a few times. The CDR3 is CASSLESGLGTIYF. CDR3 bases: TGTGCCAGCAGCTTGGAGTCAGGGCTCGGCACCATATATTTT. This chain uses TRBV7-8 with TRBJ1-3; possible D gene TRBD1, 5 bases. The CDR3 loop spans 14 amino acids. Trimming stripped 3 bases from V and 9 bases from J, with 15 bases between. Germline V gives CDR1 SGHVS, CDR2 FQNEAQ.

This clonotype was found many times. This rearrangement joins TRBV5-1 to TRBJ2-5; 11 nucleotides align to TRBD2. With V trimmed by 4 bases and J by 2 bases, 4 bases remained unmatched. Germline V gene data show CDR1 as SGHRS and CDR2 as YFSETQ. The CDR3 has 15 amino acids. The CDR3 reads CASSPGTSGQETQYF. CDR3 sequence (DNA): TGCGCCAGCAGCCCCGGGACTAGCGGACAAGAGACCCAGTACTTC. Using reference TRBV5-1 and TRBJ2-5 for the parts outside the CDR3, the full variable domain is KAGVTQTPRYLIKTRGQQVTLSCSPISGHRSVSWYQQTPGQGLQFLFEYFSETQRNKGNFPGRFSGRQFSNSRSEMNVSTLELGDSALYLCASSPGTSGQETQYFGPGTRLLVL.

This clonotype has just a few counts. The CDR3 loop reads CASSSGTSFDEQYF. The CDR3, as DNA: TGTGCCAGCAGTTCGGGGACTAGTTTCGACGAGCAGTACTTC. The gene calls are TRBV28 and TRBJ2-7; TRBD2 agrees at 8 bases. The CDR3 is 14 amino acids. Unmatched junction bases numbered 7, after V lost 4 bases and J lost 5 bases. Germline loops: CDR1 MDHEN, CDR2 SYDVKM. Full variable domain (outside the CDR3, taken from reference TRBV28 and TRBJ2-7): DVKVTQSSRYLVKRTGEKVFLECVQDMDHENMFWYRQDPGLGLRLIYFSYDVKMKEKGDIPEGYSVSREKKERFSLILESASTNQTSMYLCASSSGTSFDEQYFGPGTRLTVT.

This clonotype occurred a few times. The chain carries TRBV28 and TRBJ1-5; D perhaps matches TRBD1 (5 bases). The germline CDR1 and CDR2 sequences are MDHEN and SYDVKM. This CDR3 has 15 amino acids. V shed 3 bases and J shed 5 bases, with 14 bases lying between them. Here the CDR3 reads CASSFGGSRDQPQHF. The CDR3 DNA follows: TGTGCCAGCAGTTTCGGCGGGAGCAGGGATCAGCCCCAGCATTTT.

This clonotype was detected many times. This chain joins TRBV20-1 and TRBJ2-1; 10 bases are shared with TRBD2. The CDR3 runs to 15 residues. Germline V gene sequence: CDR1 DFQATT, CDR2 SNEGSKA (reference sequence). V lost 0 bases and J lost 6; bases outside the gene matches: 5. In DNA form, the CDR3 reads TGCAGTGCTAGAGATTGGTCTAGCGGGAGCAATGAGCAGTTCTTC. Translating gives CSARDWSSGSNEQFF.

The rearrangement uses TRBV20-1 and TRBJ1-1; D gene unclear. Germline V gives CDR1 DFQATT, CDR2 SNEGSKA (reference sequence). With 3 bases removed from V and 5 bases from J, the gap between germline ends came to 13 bases. This CDR3 contains 13 residues. The CDR3 reads CSASDLLWTEAFF. The CDR3 coding sequence is TGCAGTGCTAGCGACCTTCTTTGGACTGAAGCTTTCTTT.

In this sample, this clonotype turned up a few times. The V gene is TRBV10-3, the J gene TRBJ2-3; 11 bases fit TRBD2. Germline assignment: CDR1 ENHRY and CDR2 SYGVKD. CDR3 length: 15 residues. V shed 10 bases, J shed 1 base, and the junction held 7 bases outside the gene matches. Here the CDR3 DNA reads TGTGCCACCGGGACTAGCGGCGACCGCACAGATACGCAGTATTTT. Translating gives CATGTSGDRTDTQYF.

This clonotype was observed a few times. The V call is TRBV25-1, the J call TRBJ1-2, with a tentative D call TRBD1 (6 bases). The germline V gene has CDR1 MGHDK and CDR2 SYGVNS. V was trimmed by 3 bases and J by 2 bases, leaving 13 bases between them. The CDR3 totals 15 residues. The DNA for the CDR3 is TGTGCCAGCAGTGAGATCGGTACAGGGAACTATGGCTACACCTTC. Protein sequence: CASSEIGTGNYGYTF.

This clonotype was seen at least ten times. The rearrangement links TRBV7-2 to TRBJ2-2; TRBD2 matches at 8 bases. The CDR3 totals 16 residues. Germline CDR1 is SGHTA and CDR2 is FQGNSA. Trimming at V came to 0 bases and at J to 4 bases, leaving 4 bases not matched to a gene. The CDR3 reads CASSLAGGGITGELFF. Written as DNA, the CDR3 is TGTGCCAGCAGCTTAGCGGGCGGGGGGATCACCGGGGAGCTGTTTTTT.

This chain joins TRBV2 and TRBJ2-5; 8 bases are a match to TRBD2. The CDR3 spans 14 residues. Trimming at V came to 7 bases and at J to 1 base, leaving 5 bases not matched to a gene. The germline V gene has CDR1 SNHLY and CDR2 FYNNEI. The CDR3 spells CASNLLAVQETQYF. The CDR3 DNA is TGTGCCAGCAACCTACTAGCGGTCCAAGAGACCCAGTACTTC.

A few counts support this clonotype. V and J are TRBV4-2 and TRBJ2-1; D is unresolved. The CDR3 length is 13 residues. From germline, CDR1 is LGHNA and CDR2 YNFKEQ. The V gene lost 2 bases and the J gene lost 8 bases, with 10 bases spanning the gap. CDR3 region: CASSQFLPDEQFF. Written as DNA, the CDR3 is TGTGCCAGCAGCCAATTTTTACCTGATGAGCAGTTCTTC.

This chain connects TRBV28 to TRBJ1-5, with D uncertain. The length of the CDR3 is 13 residues. The germline V and J ends were trimmed by 6 bases and 6 bases, with 12 bases remaining between them. Germline V gene lookup returns CDR1 MDHEN and CDR2 SYDVKM. The CDR3 loop reads CASSGTRGQPQHF. CDR3 DNA sequence: TGTGCCAGCAGCGGAACCCGGGGTCAGCCCCAGCATTTT.

This clonotype was seen at least ten times. The V call is TRBV2, the J call TRBJ2-2; the match to TRBD2 covers 12 bases. Trimming took 4 bases from V and 5 from J; bases not matched to a gene: 2. This CDR3 is built from 15 residues. Germline V lookup: CDR1 SNHLY, CDR2 FYNNEI. This CDR3 reads CASSVGLAGTGELFF. The CDR3 region has the DNA TGTGCCAGCAGTGTTGGACTAGCGGGGACCGGGGAGCTGTTTTTT.

The rearrangement links TRBV4-3 to TRBJ2-1; TRBD2 aligns across 9 bases. The V and J ends lost 4 bases and 10 bases, in that order; junction bases with no gene match: 8. CDR1 and CDR2 from the germline V gene are LGHNA and YSLEER. This CDR3 region has 14 residues. The CDR3 nucleotides read TGCGCCAGCAGCCGAGGAGGGACTAGCAACGAGCAGTTCTTC. Its translation: CASSRGGTSNEQFF.

The chain links TRBV5-4 to TRBJ2-7; TRBD2 is a possible D gene (7 bases). This CDR3 spans 17 amino acids. Deletions cut 2 bases from V and 1 base from J, with 19 bases between. Germline V CDR1 and CDR2: SGHNT, YYREEE (reference sequence). Here the CDR3 reads CASSFRVGGGRSYEQYF. CDR3 nucleotides: TGTGCCAGCAGCTTTAGGGTCGGCGGGGGCCGATCCTACGAGCAGTACTTC.

This clonotype was counted between two and nine times. V is TRBV29-1 and J is TRBJ1-4; 12 bases are shared with TRBD1. J gave up 5 bases and V 6 bases, and 7 bases lay outside the gene matches. From germline, CDR1 is SQVTM and CDR2 ANQGSEA. The CDR3 sequence is 15 residues long. CDR3 amino acids: CSVKGQGAKNEKLFF. DNA for the CDR3: TGCAGCGTGAAGGGACAGGGGGCGAAGAATGAAAAACTGTTTTTT.

This sequence joins TRBV19 and TRBJ2-5; 8 bases agree with TRBD1. From germline, CDR1 is LNHDA and CDR2 SQIVND (reference sequence). Trimming removed 6 bases from V and 6 bases from J; junction bases left unmatched: 12. The CDR3 consists of 15 residues. The CDR3 DNA follows: TGTGCCAGTAGCAGGACAGGGCTCAATCAAAAGACCCAGTACTTC. Its translation: CASSRTGLNQKTQYF.

V and J are TRBV5-1 and TRBJ2-3, with 9 bases aligning to TRBD1. The J segment lost 5 bases and the V segment lost 1 base, leaving 8 bases of the junction unmatched. Germline-derived CDR1 and CDR2 are SGHRS and YFSETQ. This CDR3 contains 16 residues. The CDR3: CASSLTTGGVGDTQYF. The CDR3 nucleotides are TGCGCCAGCAGCTTGACGACAGGGGGAGTAGGAGATACGCAGTATTTT.

This chain links TRBV12-3 or TRBV12-4 with TRBJ2-7; D tentatively fits TRBD1 or TRBD2 (5 bases each). V lost 4 bases and J 7 bases, leaving 23 bases between the germline ends. The CDR3 is made up of 16 amino acids. The DNA of the CDR3 is TGTGCCAGCAGTTGGACCGGGGCAGGCCGTTGGCGAGAGCAGTACTTC. Amino acids: CASSWTGAGRWREQYF.

The V and J genes are TRBV12-3 or TRBV12-4 and TRBJ2-7; TRBD1 is a possible D gene (6 bases). This CDR3 has 14 amino acids. The ends were cut back, 6 bases at V and 2 bases at J, with 14 bases in the middle. The CDR3 loop is CASRDSASAYEQYF. The CDR3 DNA sequence: TGTGCCAGCAGGGACAGCGCGAGCGCCTACGAGCAGTACTTC.